This T cell receptor (beta chain) comes out of a study of blood T cell repertoires in COVID-19. Per the original data handling: Researchers report that nucleated cell counts were estimated from reference gene primer amplification. Clones were read by immunoSEQ multiplex PCR, and TCRdb kept only the in-frame ones, dropping some. V and J calls and clone size are as listed in that table; D and trimming were resolved from the DNA. Counted here are about 270,000 clones, around nine tenths occurring once; the ten biggest clones make up approximately 9%. The CDR3 runs to 18 residues. CDR1 and CDR2 from the germline V gene are MNHEY and SVGEGT. Trimming cost V 2 bases and J 2 bases; bases outside gene matches: 10.

Input material: peripheral blood. The TCR originated in a man aged 40-50 years with active or convalescent COVID-19. The chain carries TRBV6-2 or TRBV6-3 and TRBJ1-5, with TRBD1 identical over 9 bases. The CDR3 loop reads CASSYEVGQGLGNQPQHF. The CDR3 coding sequence is TGTGCCAGCAGTTACGAGGTGGGACAGGGCCTGGGCAATCAGCCCCAGCATTTT.